A selection of T cell receptor beta chains follows, all from one sample in a study of spatial heterogeneity in lung cancer. TCRdb reprocessed the 5' RACE reads via MiXCR and lists one record per CDR3 protein. The data contain around 9,300 distinct CDR3 sequences, about 54% of them singletons. Specimen: lung tumor tissue, collected at surgery. The source is a female donor with early-stage non-small cell lung cancer. CDR3s include the opening cysteine and the closing phenylalanine or tryptophan. The D gene is left open where the match is weak. Size values are once, few and many counts, or a class for expanded clones, and some rows have none.

V gene,D gene,clone size,J gene,CDR3 protein,CDR3 DNA
TRBV14,.,.,TRBJ2-3,CASSQLQRNTDTQYF,TGTGCCAGCAGCCAATTGCAGCGGAACACAGATACGCAGTATTTT
TRBV5-1,TRBD1,.,TRBJ2-3,CASSWMGTGVTDTQYF,TGCGCCAGCAGCTGGATGGGGACAGGGGTCACAGATACGCAGTATTTT
TRBV7-9,.,.,TRBJ1-4,CASSFLVANEKLFF,TGTGCCAGCAGCTTTCTTGTGGCTAATGAAAAACTGTTTTTT
TRBV7-6,.,.,TRBJ2-5,CASSTISGFEETQYF,TGTGCCAGCAGCACCATTAGTGGGTTCGAGGAGACCCAGTACTTC
TRBV19,.,.,TRBJ1-5,CASTKGRRNQPQHF,TGTGCCAGTACCAAGGGCAGGCGTAATCAGCCCCAGCATTTT
TRBV7-3,TRBD2,.,TRBJ2-5,CASSLTGPGGAETQYF,TGTGCCAGCAGCTTAACCGGGCCGGGGGGAGCGGAGACCCAGTACTTC
TRBV28,.,few,TRBJ2-2,CAREPTWDTGELFF,TGTGCCAGGGAGCCGACTTGGGACACCGGGGAGCTGTTTTTT
TRBV6-6,.,.,TRBJ2-7,CASSHRRLSYEQYF,TGTGCCAGCAGTCATCGGAGGCTCTCCTACGAGCAGTACTTC
TRBV12-3/TRBV12-4,TRBD2,.,TRBJ2-1,CASSSHTSGTWNEQFF,TGTGCCAGCAGTTCTCATACTAGCGGGACCTGGAATGAGCAGTTCTTC
TRBV5-1,.,.,TRBJ2-7,CASSLGTAGHYEQYF,TGCGCCAGCAGCCTAGGGACGGCTGGCCACTACGAGCAGTACTTC
TRBV5-5,TRBD1,.,TRBJ1-6,CASSLNRGYSSPLHF,TGTGCCAGCAGCTTGAACAGGGGGTACAGTTCACCCCTCCACTTT
TRBV30,.,.,TRBJ1-6,CAWSAKSYNSPLHF,TGTGCCTGGAGTGCGAAGTCCTATAATTCACCCCTCCACTTT
TRBV28,.,.,TRBJ1-1,CASSLPSRSLGGWPNTEAFF,TGTGCCAGCAGTTTACCCAGCCGGAGCTTGGGCGGTTGGCCGAACACTGAAGCTTTCTTT
TRBV9,TRBD1,.,TRBJ2-2,CASSPRRAQGIGELFF,TGTGCCAGCAGCCCCCGGCGGGCACAGGGGATCGGGGAGCTGTTTTTT
TRBV10-2,.,.,TRBJ1-2,CASSTNRQGRNYGYTF,TGCGCCAGCAGTACGAACCGGCAGGGGAGAAACTATGGCTACACCTTC
TRBV7-6,.,.,TRBJ2-5,CASSLYPPSRFATQYF,TGTGCCAGCAGCTTATATCCACCCAGCCGCTTTGCGACCCAGTACTTC
TRBV20-1,TRBD2,few,TRBJ2-3,CSASWASGGVSTDTQYF,TGCAGTGCTAGTTGGGCTAGCGGGGGGGTTAGCACAGATACGCAGTATTTT
TRBV4-2,.,once,TRBJ1-1,CASSQVRNTEAFF,TGTGCCAGCAGCCAAGTCAGGAACACTGAAGCTTTCTTT
TRBV12-3/TRBV12-4,TRBD1,.,TRBJ1-1,CASRPDRGTHTEAFF,TGTGCCAGCAGGCCCGACAGGGGCACGCACACTGAAGCTTTCTTT
TRBV6-1,TRBD1,.,TRBJ2-7,CASSGTQTGSPYEQYF,TGTGCCAGCAGTGGGACCCAGACAGGGTCACCCTACGAGCAGTACTTC
TRBV7-9,.,few,TRBJ2-6,CASSLVSINVLTF,TGTGCCAGCAGCTTAGTGTCTATAAACGTCCTGACTTTC
TRBV7-2,TRBD1,.,TRBJ2-7,CASSLGGQRRQGVSYEQYF,TGTGCCAGCAGCTTAGGGGGACAGCGCAGGCAGGGTGTCTCCTACGAGCAGTACTTC
TRBV7-9,TRBD2,.,TRBJ2-3,CASSRLAGVPDTQYF,TGTGCCAGCAGTCGACTAGCGGGGGTCCCAGATACGCAGTATTTT
TRBV6-5,.,.,TRBJ1-4,CASRRPGTGKLFF,TGTGCCAGCAGGCGCCCAGGGACGGGGAAACTGTTTTTT
TRBV7-2,.,once,TRBJ1-3,CASSLVSGAAYTIYF,TGTGCCAGCAGCTTAGTGTCAGGGGCGGCGTACACCATATATTTT
TRBV20-1,.,.,TRBJ1-6,CSATEVLALHF,TGCAGTGCCACGGAGGTCCTCGCCCTCCACTTT
TRBV4-2,TRBD2,.,TRBJ2-3,CASSQGGISFTDTQYF,TGTGCCAGCAGCCAGGGGGGGATCTCCTTCACAGATACGCAGTATTTT
TRBV11-2,.,few,TRBJ2-2,CASSQQTLTGELFF,TGTGCCAGCAGCCAGCAAACACTCACCGGGGAGCTGTTTTTT
TRBV20-1,.,medium-sized,TRBJ2-5,CSASGQETQYF,TGCAGTGCTAGCGGACAAGAGACCCAGTACTTC
TRBV4-3,.,few,TRBJ2-2,CASSQGLSGWELFF,TGCGCCAGCAGCCAAGGGTTGAGCGGCTGGGAGCTGTTTTTT